This TCR beta chain appears in the sequencing data of a study of blood T cell repertoires in COVID-19 (dated by TCRdb to the early 2020s). Some background on the complete study: Collaborator samples came from the United States, Italy and Spain and covered acute and convalescent phases of COVID-19. The material from the prospective study consisted of cDNA or gDNA derived from T cells, B-cell-depleted T cells, or PBMCs. Subjects who had been exposed to COVID-19, were actively infected with it, or had recovered from it provided the deeply sampled blood TCRbeta repertoires that made up the dataset. The repertoires were released in a freely available public database intended as a resource for research on the immune response to SARS-CoV-2. The samples were drawn from the first 160 participants of the ongoing ImmuneRACE study and from some 1,300 subjects provided by 6 global collaborators. The sample metadata nearly always contained a de-identified subject ID, COVID-19 status, age in years and sex. Where available, HLA class I and class II types were obtained from metadata supplied by the sample provider rather than from assay-based typing. Overall results and qualifications from the work: The amount of clinical and demographic metadata varied by source and participant and was provided uncurated.

TCRbeta CDR3 regions were amplified from genomic DNA using the immunoSEQ Assay, a bias-controlled multiplex PCR. As for the original processing: Nucleated cell counts per sample were estimated from amplification of reference gene primers within the assay. To quantify the absolute abundance of each unique TCRbeta CDR3 rearrangement, sequence reads were collapsed and filtered. For each sample, productive Simpson clonality was calculated as the square root of Simpson's diversity index across productive rearrangements. TCRdb limited this immuneACCESS table to in-frame rearrangements with V and J called. A share of clones is missing; checked studies link under half to unresolved V genes, and the rest is unexplained. The DNA was the basis for D and trimming; V, J and clone size are from that table. This sample comprises more than 200,000 clones, less than 85% of them detected only once. Together, the top ten hold around 1.8% of the sample.

Participants in the prospective study were aged about 18 to 89 years, lived in over 20 United States geographic areas, and enrolled through a virtual design. In the prospective study, participants were assigned to cohorts based on the clinical history participants reported in a screening survey and a study questionnaire. Recovered participants in ImmuneRACE Cohort 3 were defined as having two consecutive negative NP/OP PCR tests, clearance from a healthcare professional, or resolution of symptoms. Each participant in the prospective study had whole blood, serum and a nasopharyngeal or oropharyngeal swab collected by mobile phlebotomists. Prospective study participants could optionally give additional blood draws and questionnaires over an approximately 2-month period. Prospective study blood samples were shipped either frozen or at room temperature before DNA extraction. From its cysteine to its phenylalanine, the CDR3 spans 12 amino acids. Of all the DNA, just the CDR3 is kept, 36 bases in frame from base 1. As encoded in the germline V gene, CDR1 is MNHEY while CDR2 is SVGAGI. Trimming removed 6 bases from V and 5 bases from J; the gene matches leave 1 base unexplained.

In the case of this clone: Its antigen remains undetermined. Per-base quality was not reported, and no clone a single base away is much larger than it.

Material for sequencing was PBMCs or T cells enriched from blood (not recorded which). The chain joins TRBV6-5 to TRBJ1-2, with 9 junctional bases fitting TRBD1. The receptor comes from a man aged 55 to 69 who had recovered from COVID-19. The sequenced DNA is TGTGCCAGCAGGGACAGGGGATATGGCTACACCTTC. Translated, this is CASRDRGYGYTF.